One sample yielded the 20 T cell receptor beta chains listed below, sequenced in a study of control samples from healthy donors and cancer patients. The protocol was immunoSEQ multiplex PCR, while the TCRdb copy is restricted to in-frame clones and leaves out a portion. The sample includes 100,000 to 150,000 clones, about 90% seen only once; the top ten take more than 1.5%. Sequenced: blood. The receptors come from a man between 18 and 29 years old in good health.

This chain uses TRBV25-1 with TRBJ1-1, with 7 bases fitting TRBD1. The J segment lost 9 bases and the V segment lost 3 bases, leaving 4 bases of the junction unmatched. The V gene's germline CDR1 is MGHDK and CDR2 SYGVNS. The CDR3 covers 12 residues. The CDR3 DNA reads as TGTGCCAGCAGTGAGGGACAGCGGAAAGCTTTCTTT. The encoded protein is CASSEGQRKAFF. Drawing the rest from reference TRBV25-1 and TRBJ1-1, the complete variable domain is EADIYQTPRYLVIGTGKKITLECSQTMGHDKMYWYQQDPGMELHLIHYSYGVNSTEKGDLSSESTVSRIRTEHFPLTLESARPSHTSQYLCASSEGQRKAFFGQGTRLTVV.

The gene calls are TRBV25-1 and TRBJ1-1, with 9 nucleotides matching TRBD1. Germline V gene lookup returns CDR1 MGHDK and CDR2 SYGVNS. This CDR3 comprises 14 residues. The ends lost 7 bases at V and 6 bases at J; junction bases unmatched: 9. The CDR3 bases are TGTGCCAGCACGACCGGACAGGGGAGGGCTGAAGCTTTCTTT. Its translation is CASTTGQGRAEAFF.

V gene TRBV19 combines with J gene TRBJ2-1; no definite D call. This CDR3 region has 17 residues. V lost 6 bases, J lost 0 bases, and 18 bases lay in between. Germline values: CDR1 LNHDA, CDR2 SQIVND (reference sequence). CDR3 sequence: CASSPTWQPGSYNEQFF. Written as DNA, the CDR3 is TGTGCCAGTAGCCCTACCTGGCAGCCGGGCTCCTACAATGAGCAGTTCTTC.

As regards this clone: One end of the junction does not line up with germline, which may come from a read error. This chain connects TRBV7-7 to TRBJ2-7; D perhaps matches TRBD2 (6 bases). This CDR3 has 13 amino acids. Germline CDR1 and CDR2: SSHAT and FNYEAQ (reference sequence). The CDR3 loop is CASSLADLDEQYF. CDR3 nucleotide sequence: TGTGCTAGCAGCTTAGCGGATTTAGACGAGCAGTACTTC.

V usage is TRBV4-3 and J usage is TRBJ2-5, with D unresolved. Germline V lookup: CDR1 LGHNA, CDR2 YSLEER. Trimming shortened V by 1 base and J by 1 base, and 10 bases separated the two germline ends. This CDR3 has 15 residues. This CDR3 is CASSQVGRTQETQYF. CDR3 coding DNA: TGCGCCAGCAGCCAAGTGGGCAGGACCCAAGAGACCCAGTACTTC.

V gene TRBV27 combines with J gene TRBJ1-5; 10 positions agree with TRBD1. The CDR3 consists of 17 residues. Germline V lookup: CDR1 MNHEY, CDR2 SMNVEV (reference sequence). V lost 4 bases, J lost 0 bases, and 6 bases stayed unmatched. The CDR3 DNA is TGTGCCAGCAGTTCGACAGGGGGCCCTTATAGCAATCAGCCCCAGCATTTT. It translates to CASSSTGGPYSNQPQHF.

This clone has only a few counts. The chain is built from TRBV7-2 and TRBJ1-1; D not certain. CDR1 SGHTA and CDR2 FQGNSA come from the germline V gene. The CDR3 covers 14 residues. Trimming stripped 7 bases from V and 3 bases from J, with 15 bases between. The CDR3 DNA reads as TGTGCCAGCACCCATCTGGACCGACACACTGAAGCTTTCTTT. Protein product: CASTHLDRHTEAFF.

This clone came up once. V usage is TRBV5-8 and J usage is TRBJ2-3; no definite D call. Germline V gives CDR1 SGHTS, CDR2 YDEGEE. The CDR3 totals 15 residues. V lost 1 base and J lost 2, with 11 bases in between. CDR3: CASSLFSSITDTQYF. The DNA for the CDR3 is TGTGCCAGCAGCTTGTTTTCGTCAATCACAGATACGCAGTATTTT.

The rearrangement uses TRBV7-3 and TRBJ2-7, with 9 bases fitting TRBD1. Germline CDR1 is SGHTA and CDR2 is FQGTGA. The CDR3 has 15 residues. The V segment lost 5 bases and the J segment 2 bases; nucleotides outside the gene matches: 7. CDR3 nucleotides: TGTGCCAGCAGCGAGCAGACAGGGGGTACCTACGAGCAGTACTTC. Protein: CASSEQTGGTYEQYF. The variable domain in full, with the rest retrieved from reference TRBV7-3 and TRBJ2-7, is GAGVSQTPSNKVTEKGKYVELRCDPISGHTALYWYRQSLGQGPEFLIYFQGTGAADDSGLPNDRFFAVRPEGSVSTLKIQRTERGDSAVYLCASSEQTGGTYEQYFGPGTRLTVT.

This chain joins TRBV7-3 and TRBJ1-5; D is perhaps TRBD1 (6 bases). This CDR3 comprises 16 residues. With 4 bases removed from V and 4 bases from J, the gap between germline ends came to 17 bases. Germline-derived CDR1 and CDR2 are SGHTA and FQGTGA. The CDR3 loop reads CASSSTPGAGNQPQHF. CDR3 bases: TGTGCCAGCAGCTCGACCCCAGGGGCGGGAAATCAGCCCCAGCATTTT. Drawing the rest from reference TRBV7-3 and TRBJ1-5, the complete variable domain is GAGVSQTPSNKVTEKGKYVELRCDPISGHTALYWYRQSLGQGPEFLIYFQGTGAADDSGLPNDRFFAVRPEGSVSTLKIQRTERGDSAVYLCASSSTPGAGNQPQHFGDGTRLSIL.

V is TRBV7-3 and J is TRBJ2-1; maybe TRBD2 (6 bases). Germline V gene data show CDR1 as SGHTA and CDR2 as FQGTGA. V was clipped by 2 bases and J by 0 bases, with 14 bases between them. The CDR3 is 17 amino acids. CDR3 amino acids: CASSLREQKSSYNEQFF. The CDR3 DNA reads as TGTGCCAGCAGCTTACGGGAGCAGAAGAGCTCCTACAATGAGCAGTTCTTC.

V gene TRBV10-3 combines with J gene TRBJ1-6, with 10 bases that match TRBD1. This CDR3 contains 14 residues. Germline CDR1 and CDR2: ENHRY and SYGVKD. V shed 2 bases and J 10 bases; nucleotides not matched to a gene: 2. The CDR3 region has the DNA TGTGCCATCAGTGAGGGGGACAGGGGATCACCCCTCCACTTT. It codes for CAISEGDRGSPLHF.

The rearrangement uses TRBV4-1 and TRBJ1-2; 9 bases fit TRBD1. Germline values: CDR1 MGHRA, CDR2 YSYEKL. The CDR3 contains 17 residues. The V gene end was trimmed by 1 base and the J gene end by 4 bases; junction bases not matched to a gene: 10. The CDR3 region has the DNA TGCGCCAGCAGCCAAGGGTCGGGACAGGGTTTCTCCTATGGCTACACCTTC. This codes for CASSQGSGQGFSYGYTF.

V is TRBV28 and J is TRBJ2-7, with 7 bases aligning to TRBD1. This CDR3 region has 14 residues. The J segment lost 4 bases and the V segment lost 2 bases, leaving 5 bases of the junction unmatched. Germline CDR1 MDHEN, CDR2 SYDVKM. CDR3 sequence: CASSLTQGIYEQYF. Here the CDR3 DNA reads TGTGCCAGCAGTTTAACACAGGGGATATACGAGCAGTACTTC.

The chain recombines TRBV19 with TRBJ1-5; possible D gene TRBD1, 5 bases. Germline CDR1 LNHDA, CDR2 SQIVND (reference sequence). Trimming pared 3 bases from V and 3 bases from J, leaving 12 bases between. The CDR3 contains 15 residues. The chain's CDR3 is CASSMGRGANQPQHF. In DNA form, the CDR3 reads TGTGCCAGTAGTATGGGTAGGGGCGCCAATCAGCCCCAGCATTTT. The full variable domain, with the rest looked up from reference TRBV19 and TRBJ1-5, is DGGITQSPKYLFRKEGQNVTLSCEQNLNHDAMYWYRQDPGQGLRLIYYSQIVNDFQKGDIAEGYSVSREKKESFPLTVTSAQKNPTAFYLCASSMGRGANQPQHFGDGTRLSIL.

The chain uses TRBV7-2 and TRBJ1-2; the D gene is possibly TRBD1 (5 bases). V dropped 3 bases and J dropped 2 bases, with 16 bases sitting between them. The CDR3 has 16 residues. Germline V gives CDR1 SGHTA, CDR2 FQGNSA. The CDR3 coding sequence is TGTGCCAGCAGCTTTCCTATGACAGCGACAAACTATGGCTACACCTTC. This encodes CASSFPMTATNYGYTF.

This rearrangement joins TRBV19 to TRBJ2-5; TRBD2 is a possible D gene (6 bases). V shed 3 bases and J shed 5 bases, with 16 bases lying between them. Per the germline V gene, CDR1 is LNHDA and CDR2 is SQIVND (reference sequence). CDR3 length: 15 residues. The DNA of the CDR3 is TGTGCCAGTAGTATGGCATTGGCACGGGGGGAGACCCAGTACTTC. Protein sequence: CASSMALARGETQYF.

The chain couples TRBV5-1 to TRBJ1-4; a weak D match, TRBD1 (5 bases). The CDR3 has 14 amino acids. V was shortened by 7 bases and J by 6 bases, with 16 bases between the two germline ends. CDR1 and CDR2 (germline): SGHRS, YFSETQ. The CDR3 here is CASGAGGADEKLFF. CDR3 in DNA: TGCGCCAGCGGGGCAGGTGGGGCGGATGAAAAACTGTTTTTT. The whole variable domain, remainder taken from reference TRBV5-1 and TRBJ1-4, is KAGVTQTPRYLIKTRGQQVTLSCSPISGHRSVSWYQQTPGQGLQFLFEYFSETQRNKGNFPGRFSGRQFSNSRSEMNVSTLELGDSALYLCASGAGGADEKLFFGSGTQLSVL.

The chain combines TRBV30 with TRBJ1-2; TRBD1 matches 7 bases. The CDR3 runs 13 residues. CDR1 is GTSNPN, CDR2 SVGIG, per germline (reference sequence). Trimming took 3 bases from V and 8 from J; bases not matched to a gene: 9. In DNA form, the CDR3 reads TGTGCCTGGAGGCCGGGACAGTTAGGCGGCTACACCTTC. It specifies CAWRPGQLGGYTF.

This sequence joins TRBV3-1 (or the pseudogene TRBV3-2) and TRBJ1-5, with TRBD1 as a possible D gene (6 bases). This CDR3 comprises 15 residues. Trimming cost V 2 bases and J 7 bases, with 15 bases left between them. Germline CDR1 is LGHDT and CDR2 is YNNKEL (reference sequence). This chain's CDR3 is CASSQSGGGGQPQHF. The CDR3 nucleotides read TGTGCCAGCAGCCAATCGGGGGGGGGCGGACAGCCCCAGCATTTT.